This T cell receptor (beta chain) came from a study of breast tumors, draining lymph nodes, adjacent tissues. TCRdb recomputed calls from the multiplex PCR reads with MiXCR, one row per CDR3 protein. The sample lists tens of thousands of distinct CDR3 sequences; approximately 62% were seen once. Trimming pared 3 bases from V and 0 bases from J, leaving 9 bases between. There are 13 residues in the CDR3. The germline CDR1 and CDR2 sequences are DFQATT and SNEGSKA (reference sequence). General observations from the study: Luminal-like breast cancer showed significantly higher tumor–nontumor repertoire similarity than basal-like. Most tumor T cells seemingly derive from lymph node, then expand in tumor. Tumor TCR diversity was below lymph nodes but above nontumor tissue. Tumor T cell lymph node origin was a supported hypothesis, not proven.

With respect to this clonotype: Its antigen is still unknown.

This TCR derives from a female donor with breast cancer. Some clones in this sample may be carry-over from other donors' samples. Source material: breast tumor tissue. The chain carries TRBV20-1 and TRBJ2-7; D is ambiguous. The CDR3 DNA sequence: TGCAGTGCTAGGGCAAGGAGCTCCTACGAGCAGTACTTC. Residues: CSARARSSYEQYF.